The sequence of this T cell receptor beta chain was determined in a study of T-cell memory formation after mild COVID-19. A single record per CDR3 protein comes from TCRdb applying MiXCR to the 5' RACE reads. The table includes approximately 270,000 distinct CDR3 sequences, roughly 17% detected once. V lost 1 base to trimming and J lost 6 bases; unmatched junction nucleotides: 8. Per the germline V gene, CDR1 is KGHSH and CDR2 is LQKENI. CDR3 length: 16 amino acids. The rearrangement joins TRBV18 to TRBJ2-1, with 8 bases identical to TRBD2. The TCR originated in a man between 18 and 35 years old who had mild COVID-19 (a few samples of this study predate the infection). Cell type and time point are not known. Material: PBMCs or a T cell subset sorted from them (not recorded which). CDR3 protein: CASSPLSGGTFNEQFF. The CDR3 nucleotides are TGTGCCAGCTCACCACTCAGCGGGGGAACCTTCAATGAGCAGTTCTTC.